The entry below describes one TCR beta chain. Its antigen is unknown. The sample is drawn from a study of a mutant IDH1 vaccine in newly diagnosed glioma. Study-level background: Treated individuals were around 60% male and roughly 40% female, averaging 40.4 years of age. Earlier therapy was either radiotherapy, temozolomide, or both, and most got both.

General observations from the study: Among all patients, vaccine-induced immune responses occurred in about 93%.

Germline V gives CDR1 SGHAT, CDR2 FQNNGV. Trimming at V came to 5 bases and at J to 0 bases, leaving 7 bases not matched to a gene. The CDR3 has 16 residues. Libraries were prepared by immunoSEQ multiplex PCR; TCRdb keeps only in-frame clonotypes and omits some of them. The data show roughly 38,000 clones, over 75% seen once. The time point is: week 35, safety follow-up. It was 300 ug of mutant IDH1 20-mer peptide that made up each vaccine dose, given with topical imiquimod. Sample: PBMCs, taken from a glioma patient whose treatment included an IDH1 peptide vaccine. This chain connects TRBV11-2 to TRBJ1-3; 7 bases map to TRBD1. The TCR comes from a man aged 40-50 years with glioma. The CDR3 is CASSPARGSSGNTIYF. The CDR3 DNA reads TGTGCCAGCAGCCCGGCCAGGGGGAGCTCTGGAAACACCATATATTTT.